Following are 17 T cell receptor beta chains from one sample sequenced in a study of shared clonotypes between healthy human individuals. Libraries were prepared by immunoSEQ multiplex PCR; TCRdb keeps only in-frame clonotypes and omits some of them. The sample records around 2.3 million clones, around 95% being singletons. Sequencing was performed on naive CD4+ T cells sorted from blood. Specified subset: CD45RA+ positively selected. The receptors originated from a man aged 18 to 29 in good health.

The chain has TRBV12-5 and TRBJ2-7; D may be TRBD1 (5 bases). CDR3 length: 12 amino acids. Germline CDR1 and CDR2: LGHNT and FRNRAP. The V gene lost 5 bases and the J gene lost 4 bases, with 9 bases spanning the gap. CDR3 in amino acids: CASGRDRYEQYF. The CDR3 DNA is TGTGCTAGTGGTCGAGACAGATACGAGCAGTACTTC.

The genes are TRBV10-1 and TRBJ1-4; D perhaps matches TRBD1 (5 bases). Trimming cost V 4 bases and J 5 bases, with 8 bases left between them. Germline CDR1 and CDR2: WNHNN and SYGVQD (reference sequence). This CDR3 is 13 amino acids long. The CDR3: CASSAQGNEKLFF. The CDR3 DNA follows: TGCGCCAGCAGTGCTCAGGGAAATGAAAAACTGTTTTTT.

The chain uses TRBV18 and TRBJ2-5; D call uncertain. Germline V gene data show CDR1 as KGHSH and CDR2 as LQKENI. This CDR3 region has 13 residues. Trimming left V 6 bases short and J 4 bases short, with 12 bases between. The CDR3 region has the DNA TGTGCCAGCTCCCGATTTTGGGGAGAGACCCAGTACTTC. Amino acid sequence: CASSRFWGETQYF.

The rearrangement joins TRBV5-1 to TRBJ1-4, with TRBD1 matching 7 bases. The CDR3 is 17 amino acids. CDR1 is SGHRS, CDR2 YFSETQ, per germline. Trimming removed 1 base from V and 6 bases from J; junction bases left unmatched: 12. DNA of the CDR3: TGCGCCAGCAGCTTGCGAAGACTCGAGGGGGCCGATGAAAAACTGTTTTTT. It encodes CASSLRRLEGADEKLFF.

As to this clone: Other DNA variants within this sample encode the same CDR3. V is TRBV19 and J is TRBJ1-2, with D perhaps matching TRBD1 (5 bases). The CDR3 consists of 14 residues. Germline CDR1 LNHDA, CDR2 SQIVND (reference sequence). V lost 2 bases to trimming and J lost 0 bases, with 7 bases between them. DNA for the CDR3: TGTGCCAGTAGTATAACAGGCACTAACTATGGCTACACCTTC. Its translation is CASSITGTNYGYTF.

V usage is TRBV19 and J usage is TRBJ2-5, with 7 bases matching TRBD2. The V gene's germline CDR1 is LNHDA and CDR2 SQIVND (reference sequence). The CDR3 length is 13 residues. Unmatched junction bases numbered 4, after V lost 8 bases and J lost 1 base. The chain's CDR3 is CASGSGGQETQYF. The CDR3, as DNA: TGTGCCAGTGGGTCGGGGGGCCAAGAGACCCAGTACTTC.

As to this clone: Other DNA sequences from this sample encode an identical CDR3 as well. The CDR3 protein is CASSGQGGNSNQPQHF. The CDR3, as DNA: TGTGCCAGCAGTGGTCAGGGGGGGAATAGCAATCAGCCCCAGCATTTT. The chain uses TRBV2 and TRBJ1-5, with TRBD1 matching 7 bases. Germline V gene sequence: CDR1 SNHLY, CDR2 FYNNEI. CDR3 length equals 16 residues. V shed 4 bases, J shed 0 bases, and the junction held 6 bases outside the gene matches. The variable domain in full, with the rest retrieved from reference TRBV2 and TRBJ1-5, is EPEVTQTPSHQVTQMGQEVILRCVPISNHLYFYWYRQILGQKVEFLVSFYNNEISEKSEIFDDQFSVERPDGSNFTLKIRSTKLEDSAMYFCASSGQGGNSNQPQHFGDGTRLSIL.

The chain joins TRBV5-8 to TRBJ2-5, with 7 bases identical to TRBD1. Trimming took 7 bases from V and 3 from J; bases not matched to a gene: 9. Germline CDR1 and CDR2: SGHTS and YDEGEE. The CDR3 length is 14 residues. The CDR3 region is CASPRRQGEETQYF. The CDR3 DNA follows: TGTGCCAGCCCGCGGAGACAGGGAGAAGAGACCCAGTACTTC.

The gene calls are TRBV4-3 and TRBJ2-5, with a weak D call TRBD2 (6 bases). Between the trimmed V and J ends, which lost 1 base and 1 base, there was a span of 10 bases. Per the germline V gene, CDR1 is LGHNA and CDR2 is YSLEER. The CDR3 extends over 15 amino acids. The CDR3 loop reads CASSQGEAAQETQYF. CDR3 bases: TGCGCCAGCAGCCAAGGGGAGGCAGCCCAAGAGACCCAGTACTTC.

For this clone: Compared with germline, one end of the junction differs, possibly owing to a read error. The DNA of the CDR3 is TGTGCTAGCAGCTTATGGTCCCAAGAGACCCAGTACTTC. Its translation: CASSLWSQETQYF. The chain employs TRBV7-7 and TRBJ2-5, with D hard to call. This CDR3 has 13 residues. Germline V CDR1 and CDR2: SSHAT, FNYEAQ (reference sequence).

The chain joins TRBV9 to TRBJ1-4, with D unclear. The CDR3 consists of 14 residues. Germline V lookup: CDR1 SGDLS, CDR2 YYNGEE. V dropped 0 bases and J dropped 7 bases, with 10 bases sitting between them. The CDR3 loop is CASSVAGVGEKLFF. In DNA form, the CDR3 reads TGTGCCAGCAGCGTAGCCGGGGTTGGTGAAAAACTGTTTTTT.

J is TRBJ1-1 and V is TRBV6-5; the D is unclear. The germline gives CDR1 MNHEY, CDR2 SVGAGI. The CDR3 is 14 amino acids. Between the trimmed V and J ends, which lost 4 bases and 8 bases, there was a span of 17 bases. CDR3 protein: CASSSRRDRREAFF. In DNA form, the CDR3 reads TGTGCCAGCAGTTCTAGGAGAGACCGAAGGGAAGCTTTCTTT.

The rearrangement joins TRBV2 to TRBJ2-7; 8 bases match TRBD1. With 7 bases clipped from V and 7 bases from J, the junction kept 9 bases outside the gene matches. This CDR3 is built from 13 residues. Germline assignment: CDR1 SNHLY and CDR2 FYNNEI. CDR3 bases: TGTGCCAGCAATTCGGACAGGGCTCGAGAGCAGTACTTC. Translating gives CASNSDRAREQYF.

This sequence joins TRBV6-6 and TRBJ1-6; 7 bases are shared with TRBD1. This CDR3 spans 12 amino acids. Germline loops: CDR1 MNHNY, CDR2 SVGAGI (reference sequence). Losses at the gene ends were 6 bases for V and 11 bases for J; bases not matched to a gene: 4. Here the CDR3 DNA reads TGTGCCAGCAGGGACAGGCGGCCACCCCTCCACTTT. Protein product: CASRDRRPPLHF.

The chain employs TRBV5-6 and TRBJ1-4, with D unclear. The length of the CDR3 is 17 residues. V shed 1 base and J shed 4 bases, with 17 bases lying between them. The germline CDR1 and CDR2 sequences are SGHDT and YYEEEE. The CDR3 sequence: CASSLRAPRLNNEKLFF. CDR3 DNA: TGTGCCAGCAGCTTGAGGGCCCCGAGACTCAATAATGAAAAACTGTTTTTT.

The V gene is TRBV25-1, the J gene TRBJ2-7; D is perhaps TRBD2 (6 bases). This CDR3 spans 14 amino acids. CDR1 and CDR2 from the germline V gene are MGHDK and SYGVNS. Trimming removed 4 bases at V and 2 bases at J, with 12 bases between. The chain's CDR3 is CASSGGRKPYEQYF. In DNA form, the CDR3 reads TGTGCCAGCAGTGGGGGGAGGAAGCCCTACGAGCAGTACTTC.

The chain couples TRBV27 to TRBJ1-2, with D maybe TRBD1 (5 bases). V was trimmed by 9 bases and J by 2 bases, leaving 16 bases between them. Germline CDR1 reads MNHEY; CDR2 reads SMNVEV (reference sequence). This CDR3 is 14 amino acids long. The DNA of the CDR3 is TGTGCCAGTAGGTCTCGGGGGGGAAACTATGGCTACACCTTC. Residues: CASRSRGGNYGYTF.